A selection of T cell receptor beta chains follows, all from one sample in a study of Ad26.COV2.S vaccination and SARS-CoV-2 variants. Some clones are missing from TCRdb's copy, which holds only in-frame ones; the method was immunoSEQ multiplex PCR. The table records 200,000 to 250,000 clones, approximately 88% of them present only once. This specimen was peripheral blood, taken in a trial of Ad26.COV2.S vaccine versus placebo. The origin of the receptors is a person between 18 and 59 years old who received the Ad26.COV2.S COVID-19 vaccine or a placebo. Each CDR3 is given with its conserved first and last residue.

j_call v_call cdr3_aa
TRBJ2-7 TRBV2 CASSRGGYEQYF
TRBJ1-5 TRBV10-3 CAISERTGGNQPQHF
TRBJ2-7 TRBV28 CASKPGGEFYEQYF
TRBJ2-7 TRBV18 CASSPAAYYEQYF
TRBJ2-5 TRBV6-5 CASSLTSGSGETQYF
TRBJ2-7 TRBV7-9 CASSRRSSAASGSYEQYF
TRBJ2-1 TRBV4-3 CASSQDSGYGYNEQFF
TRBJ2-2 TRBV11-3 CASSSSPGLANPNTGELFF
TRBJ2-1 TRBV13 CASSPSSGRHNEQFF
TRBJ1-2 TRBV12-3/TRBV12-4 CASRGYGYTF
TRBJ2-3 TRBV28 CASSSLSGRSPTTDTQYF
TRBJ2-1 TRBV6-5 CASSYSGAYRNNEQFF
TRBJ1-2 TRBV24-1 CATSDLRQNYGYTF
TRBJ1-4 TRBV30 CAWSGQTLNEKLFF
TRBJ1-3 TRBV19 CASSYLGTIYF
TRBJ2-1 TRBV13 CASSVRGGAMNEQFF
TRBJ2-1 TRBV7-9 CASSLISGSRLSSYNEQFF
TRBJ2-7 TRBV19 CASSNPRDRGLYEQYF
TRBJ1-1 TRBV18 CASSPLLGQEIRNTEAFF
TRBJ2-6 TRBV5-1 CASSTGGSGANVLTF
TRBJ2-7 TRBV15 CATSRGGTLYEQYF
TRBJ2-7 TRBV6-1 CASSEAGPYEQYF